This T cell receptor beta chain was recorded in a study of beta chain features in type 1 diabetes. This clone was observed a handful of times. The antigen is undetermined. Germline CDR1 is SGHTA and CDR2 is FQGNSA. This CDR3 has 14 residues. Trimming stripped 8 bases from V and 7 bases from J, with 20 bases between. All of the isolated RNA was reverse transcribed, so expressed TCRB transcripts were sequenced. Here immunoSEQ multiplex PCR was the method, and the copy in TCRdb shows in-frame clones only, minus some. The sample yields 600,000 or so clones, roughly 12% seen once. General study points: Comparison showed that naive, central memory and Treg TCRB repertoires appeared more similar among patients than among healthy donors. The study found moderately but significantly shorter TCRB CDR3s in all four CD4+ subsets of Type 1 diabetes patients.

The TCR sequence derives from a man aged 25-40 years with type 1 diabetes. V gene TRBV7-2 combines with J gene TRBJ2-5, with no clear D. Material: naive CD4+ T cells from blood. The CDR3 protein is CASGSEQTKGTQYF. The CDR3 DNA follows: TGTGCCAGCGGGTCGGAACAGACAAAAGGGACCCAGTACTTC. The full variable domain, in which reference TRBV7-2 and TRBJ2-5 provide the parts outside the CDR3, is GAGVSQSPSNKVTEKGKDVELRCDPISGHTALYWYRQSLGQGLEFLIYFQGNSAPDKSGLPSDRFSAERTGGSVSTLTIQRTQQEDSAVYLCASGSEQTKGTQYFGPGTRLLVL.